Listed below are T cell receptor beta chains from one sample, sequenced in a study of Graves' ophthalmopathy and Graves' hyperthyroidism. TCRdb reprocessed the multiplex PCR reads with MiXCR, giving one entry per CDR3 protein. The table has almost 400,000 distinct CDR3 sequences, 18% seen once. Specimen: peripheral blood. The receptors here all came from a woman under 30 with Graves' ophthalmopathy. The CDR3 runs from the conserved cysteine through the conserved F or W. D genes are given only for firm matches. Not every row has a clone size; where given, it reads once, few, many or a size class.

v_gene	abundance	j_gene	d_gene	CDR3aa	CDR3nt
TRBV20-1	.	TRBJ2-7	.	CSARRPADLSYEQYF	TGCAGTGCTAGAAGGCCAGCGGACCTTTCCTACGAGCAGTACTTC
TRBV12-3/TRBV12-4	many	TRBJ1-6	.	CASSLGRAGYSPLHF	TGTGCCAGCAGTTTAGGGCGGGCAGGGTACTCACCCCTCCACTTT
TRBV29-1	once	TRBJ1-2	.	CSATQGDYGYTF	TGCAGCGCTACACAGGGAGACTATGGCTACACCTTC
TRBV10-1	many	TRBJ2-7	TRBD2	CASSESVGLGSYEQYF	TGCGCCAGCAGTGAGTCGGTGGGACTAGGATCCTACGAGCAGTACTTC
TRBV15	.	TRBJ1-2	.	CATPLTVSYGYTF	TGTGCCACCCCACTGACAGTCTCCTATGGCTACACCTTC
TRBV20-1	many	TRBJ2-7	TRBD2	CSASQLAGVSEQYF	TGCAGTGCTAGCCAACTAGCGGGGGTATCCGAGCAGTACTTC
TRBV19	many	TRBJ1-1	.	CASSSHGLNTEAFF	TGTGCCAGTAGTTCTCACGGACTAAACACTGAAGCTTTCTTT
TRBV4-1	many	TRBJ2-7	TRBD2	CASSQDAGGFSYEQYF	TGCGCCAGCAGCCAAGATGCGGGGGGTTTCTCCTACGAGCAGTACTTC
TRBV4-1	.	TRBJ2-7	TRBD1	CASSSTRDRGKSAPYEQYF	TGCGCCAGCAGCTCGACCAGGGACAGGGGGAAGAGTGCACCCTACGAGCAGTACTTC
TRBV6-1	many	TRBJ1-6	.	CASHREENSPLHF	TGTGCCAGTCACAGGGAGGAGAATTCACCCCTCCACTTT
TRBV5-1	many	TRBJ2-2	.	CASSLGHTGELFF	TGCGCCAGCAGCTTAGGACACACCGGGGAGCTGTTTTTT